The 7 T cell receptor beta chains given below trace back to one sample, sequenced in a study of T cell clones after liver transplantation (dated by TCRdb to the late 2010s). The receptor library was made with the immunoSEQ multiplex PCR assay. The table comes from immuneACCESS by way of TCRdb, which keeps in-frame sequences with V and J called. Part of the clones is missing from these tables; in studies checked, under half for an unresolved V gene and the rest for unknown reasons. This sample gives tens of thousands of clones in total; over 65% of them show up just once. The ten largest clones add up to 2.8% of the sample. Material: CD4+ T cells from blood, obtained at the 22-month timepoint. The receptors originated from a human patient who received a liver transplant. A transplant means some T cells may be of graft donor rather than patient origin.

The V and J genes are TRBV30 and TRBJ1-3; tentatively, D is TRBD1 (6 bases). The CDR3 sequence is 15 residues long. The V gene's germline CDR1 is GTSNPN and CDR2 SVGIG (reference sequence). Trimming removed 4 bases from V and 3 bases from J, with 16 bases in between. CDR3 bases: TGTGCCTGGACGATTAGGGGGTTAGGTGGAAACACCATATATTTT. Translated: CAWTIRGLGGNTIYF. Filled out from reference TRBV30 and TRBJ1-3, the complete variable domain reads SQTIHQWPATLVQPVGSPLSLECTVEGTSNPNLYWYRQAAGRGLQLLFYSVGIGQISSEVPQNLSASRPQDRQFILSSKKLLLSDSGFYLCAWTIRGLGGNTIYFGEGSWLTVV.

The V gene is TRBV9, the J gene TRBJ1-5; the D is unclear. The CDR3 runs to 15 residues. Germline values: CDR1 SGDLS, CDR2 YYNGEE. The V and J ends lost 2 bases and 6 bases respectively, with 15 bases between them. The CDR3 sequence: CASSVGDRAGQPQHF. As DNA, the CDR3 is TGTGCCAGCAGCGTTGGGGATAGGGCGGGTCAGCCCCAGCATTTT.

The CDR3, as DNA: TGTGCCAGTAGTATCAGACAGTCGAGCTACGAGCAGTACTTC. Protein sequence: CASSIRQSSYEQYF. The rearrangement links TRBV19 to TRBJ2-7; tentative D call: TRBD1 (5 bases). The CDR3 has 14 residues. Looked up from germline, CDR1 is LNHDA and CDR2 is SQIVND (reference sequence). The ends were cut back, 3 bases at V and 3 bases at J, with 12 bases in the middle.

The chain employs TRBV7-9 and TRBJ2-7; 9 bases agree with TRBD2. The CDR3 covers 16 residues. J lost 1 base, V lost 1 base, and 5 bases had no gene match. CDR1 is SEHNR and CDR2 is FQNEAQ in the germline V gene (reference sequence). CDR3 amino acids: CASSLGHSGSSYEQYF. CDR3 bases: TGTGCCAGCAGCTTAGGACATAGCGGGAGTTCCTACGAGCAGTACTTC.

The chain recombines TRBV2 with TRBJ2-3; 9 bases fit TRBD2. The CDR3 consists of 14 residues. V gave up 11 bases and J gave up 0 bases; unmatched junction bases: 6. The germline CDR1 and CDR2 sequences are SNHLY and FYNNEI. The DNA for the CDR3 is TGTGCCGGACTTAGCGGGGGTAGCACAGATACGCAGTATTTT. Its protein product is CAGLSGGSTDTQYF.

Only a few counts were recorded for this clone. DNA for the CDR3: TGCAGCGTTGAGTCCGGGGCGCGGATCCCCGGGGAGCTGTTTTTT. Translated: CSVESGARIPGELFF. The rearrangement links TRBV29-1 to TRBJ2-2, with D perhaps matching TRBD1 or TRBD2 (5 bases each). The germline V and J ends were trimmed by 3 bases and 6 bases, with 17 bases remaining between them. CDR1 SQVTM and CDR2 ANQGSEA come from the germline V gene. CDR3 size: 15 residues.

The J gene is TRBJ1-4, the V gene TRBV29-1, with D unclear. CDR3 length: 11 amino acids. Trimming stripped 3 bases from V and 6 bases from J, with 5 bases between. Germline lookup yields CDR1 SQVTM and CDR2 ANQGSEA. CDR3 protein: CSVDSYEKLFF. In nucleotides, the CDR3 is TGCAGCGTTGACAGCTATGAAAAACTGTTTTTT.